The sample holds a few counts of the clone carrying this T cell receptor beta chain. A read error may be the cause here, since a much bigger clone is one base away. In TCRdb, the multiplex PCR reads were re-called with MiXCR into one record per CDR3 protein. This sample has more than 250,000 distinct CDR3 sequences, with under 35% found just once. This sample was taken from a study of breast tumors, draining lymph nodes, adjacent tissues. Axillary draining lymph nodes of breast cancer patients supplied the node samples. Germline values: CDR1 DFQATT, CDR2 SNEGSKA (reference sequence). The CDR3 contains 12 residues. Between the trimmed V and J ends, which lost 7 bases and 3 bases, there was a span of 13 bases.

This clonotype was obtained from a female donor with breast cancer. Some clones in this sample may be carry-over from other donors' samples. Sequencing was carried out using axillary lymph node tissue. This chain joins TRBV20-1 and TRBJ2-7; D is unresolved. This chain's CDR3 is CSVNPDNYEQYF. CDR3 nucleotides: TGCAGTGTTAATCCAGACAACTACGAGCAGTACTTC.